This T cell receptor beta chain was sequenced for a study of siplizumab effects on memory and regulatory T cells. Findings and caveats of the study: With siplizumab, mappable alloreactive CD4+ clones averaged 68.8% Treg-derived, versus around 30% in controls. Siplizumab significantly decreased alloreactive sequences from unstimulated CD4+ memory cells. Naive T cells looked more diverse than memory cells and looked like major alloresponse contributors.

V was pared by 2 bases and J by 2 bases, with 12 bases between. CDR1 KGHSH and CDR2 LQKENI come from the germline V gene. CDR3 size: 15 residues. Notes on this clone: The antigen is undetermined.

The method was immunoSEQ multiplex PCR; TCRdb's version includes in-frame clones alone and lacks a portion of them. The repertoire has 90,000 to 150,000 clones, 85% to 95% of them found once; the top ten carry roughly 0.15%. The V gene is TRBV18, the J gene TRBJ2-5; D perhaps matches TRBD1 (6 bases). The TCR comes from a human donor in good health. Source material: non-Treg CD4+ T cells sorted from blood. CDR3 sequence (DNA): TGTGCCAGCTCACCATTGGGGGCTCCTCAAGAGACCCAGTACTTC. Translation gives CASSPLGAPQETQYF.